This T cell receptor beta chain was sequenced during a study of blood T cell repertoires in COVID-19. As for the study in general: Italy, Spain and the United States were the sources of the convalescent and acute COVID-19 samples.

Sequencing was performed with immunoSEQ multiplex PCR; in TCRdb, only in-frame clones are kept and a portion is missing. Among approximately 150,000 clones listed, approximately 90% were seen once. The CDR3 has 18 amino acids. Germline CDR1 and CDR2: SGHAT and FQNNGV. V lost 2 bases and J lost 3; bases outside the gene matches: 8. The gene calls are TRBV11-2 and TRBJ2-7; TRBD2 aligns across 15 bases. The sequence derives from a man in his sixties or seventies with active COVID-19. The sequenced sample consisted of peripheral blood. The CDR3 loop reads CASSLWTSGRDASYEQYF. Written as DNA, the CDR3 is TGTGCCAGCAGCTTATGGACTAGCGGGAGGGATGCGAGCTACGAGCAGTACTTC.